This TCR beta chain was obtained from a study of beta chain features in type 1 diabetes. Study-level findings and limits: Among all four CD4+ subsets, Type 1 diabetes patients had TCRB CDR3s that were moderately but significantly shorter.

Worth noting for this clone: Its antigen is as yet unknown.

Expressed TCRB transcripts were sequenced, since all the RNA that had been isolated was reverse transcribed. Here immunoSEQ multiplex PCR was the method, and the copy in TCRdb shows in-frame clones only, minus some. The sample lists under 350,000 clones; 13% to 15% were seen once. Germline V gene lookup returns CDR1 SNHLY and CDR2 FYNNEI. The CDR3 consists of 15 residues. Trimming removed 8 bases from V and 1 base from J; junction bases left unmatched: 9. Sequenced: naive CD4+ T cells from blood. This clonotype was obtained from a man younger than 40 with type 1 diabetes. This chain joins TRBV2 and TRBJ2-7; 9 nucleotides line up with TRBD2. CDR3 bases: TGTGCCAGCTCCTATACTAGCGGGTTATCCTACGAGCAGTACTTC. This gives the protein CASSYTSGLSYEQYF.